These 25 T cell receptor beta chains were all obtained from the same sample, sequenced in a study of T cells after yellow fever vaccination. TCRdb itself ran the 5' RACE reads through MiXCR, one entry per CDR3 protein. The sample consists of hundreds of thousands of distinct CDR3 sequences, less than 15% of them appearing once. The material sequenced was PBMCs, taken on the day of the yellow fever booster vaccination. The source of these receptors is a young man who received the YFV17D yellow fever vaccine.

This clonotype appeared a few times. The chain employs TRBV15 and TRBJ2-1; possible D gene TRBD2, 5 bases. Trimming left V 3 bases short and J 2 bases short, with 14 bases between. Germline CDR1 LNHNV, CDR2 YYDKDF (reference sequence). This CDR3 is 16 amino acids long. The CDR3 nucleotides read TGTGCCACCAGCAGCGGACGGGGAGAGACCTACAATGAGCAGTTCTTC. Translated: CATSSGRGETYNEQFF.

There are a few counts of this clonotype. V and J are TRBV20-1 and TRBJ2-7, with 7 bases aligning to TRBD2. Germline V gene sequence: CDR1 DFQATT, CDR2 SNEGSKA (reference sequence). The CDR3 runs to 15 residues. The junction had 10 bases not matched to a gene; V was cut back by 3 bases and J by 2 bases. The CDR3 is CSASPPSGPTYEQYF. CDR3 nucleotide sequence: TGCAGTGCTAGTCCCCCTAGCGGACCTACCTACGAGCAGTACTTC.

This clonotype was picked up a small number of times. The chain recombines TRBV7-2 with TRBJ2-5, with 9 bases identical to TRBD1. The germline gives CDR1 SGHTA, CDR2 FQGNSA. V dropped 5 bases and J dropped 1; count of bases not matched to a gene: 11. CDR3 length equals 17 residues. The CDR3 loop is CASSGPPGQGPQETQYF. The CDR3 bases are TGTGCCAGCAGCGGGCCCCCGGGACAGGGTCCCCAAGAGACCCAGTACTTC.

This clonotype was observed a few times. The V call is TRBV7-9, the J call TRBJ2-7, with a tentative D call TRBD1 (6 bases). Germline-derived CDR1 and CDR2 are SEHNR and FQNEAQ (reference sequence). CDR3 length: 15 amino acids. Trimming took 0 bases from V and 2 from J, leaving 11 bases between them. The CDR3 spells CASSLAPGDAYEQYF. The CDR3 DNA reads TGTGCCAGCAGCTTAGCGCCAGGGGACGCCTACGAGCAGTACTTC.

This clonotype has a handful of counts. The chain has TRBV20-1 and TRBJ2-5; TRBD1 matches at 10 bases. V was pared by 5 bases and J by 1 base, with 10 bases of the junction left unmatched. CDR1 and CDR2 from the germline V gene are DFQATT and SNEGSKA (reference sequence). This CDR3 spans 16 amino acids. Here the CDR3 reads CSAGPWDRGSQETQYF. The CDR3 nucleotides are TGCAGTGCTGGCCCCTGGGACAGGGGATCCCAAGAGACCCAGTACTTC.

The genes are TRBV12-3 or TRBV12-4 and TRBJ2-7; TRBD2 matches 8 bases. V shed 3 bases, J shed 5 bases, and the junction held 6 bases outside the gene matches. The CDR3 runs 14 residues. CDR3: CASSLSGGVNEQYF. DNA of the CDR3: TGTGCCAGCAGTTTGTCCGGGGGGGTCAACGAGCAGTACTTC.

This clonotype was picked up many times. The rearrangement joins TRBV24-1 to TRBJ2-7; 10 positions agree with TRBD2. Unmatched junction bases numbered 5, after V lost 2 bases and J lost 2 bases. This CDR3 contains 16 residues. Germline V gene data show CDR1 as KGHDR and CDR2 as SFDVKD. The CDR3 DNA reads TGTGCCACCAGTGATTCCAGCGGGAGGGCACCCTACGAGCAGTACTTC. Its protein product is CATSDSSGRAPYEQYF.

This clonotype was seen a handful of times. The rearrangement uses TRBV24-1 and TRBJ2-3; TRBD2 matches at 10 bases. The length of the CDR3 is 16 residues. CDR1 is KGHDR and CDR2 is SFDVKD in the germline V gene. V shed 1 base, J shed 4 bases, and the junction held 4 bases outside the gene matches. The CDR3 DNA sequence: TGTGCCACCAGTGATTTAGTACTAGCGGGACCAGATACGCAGTATTTT. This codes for CATSDLVLAGPDTQYF.

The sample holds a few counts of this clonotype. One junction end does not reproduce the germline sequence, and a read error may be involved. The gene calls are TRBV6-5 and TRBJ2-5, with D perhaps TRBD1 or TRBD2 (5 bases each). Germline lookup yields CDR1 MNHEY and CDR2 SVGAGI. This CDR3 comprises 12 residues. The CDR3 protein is CASSYSYGTLYF. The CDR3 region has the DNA TGTGCCAGCAGTTACTCATATGGGACCCTGTACTTC.

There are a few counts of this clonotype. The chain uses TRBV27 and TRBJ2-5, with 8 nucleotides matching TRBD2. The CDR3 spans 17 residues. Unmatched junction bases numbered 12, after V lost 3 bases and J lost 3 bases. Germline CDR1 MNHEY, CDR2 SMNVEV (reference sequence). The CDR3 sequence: CASSLTGGPTSEETQYF. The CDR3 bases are TGTGCCAGCAGTTTGACGGGAGGGCCCACCAGCGAAGAGACCCAGTACTTC.

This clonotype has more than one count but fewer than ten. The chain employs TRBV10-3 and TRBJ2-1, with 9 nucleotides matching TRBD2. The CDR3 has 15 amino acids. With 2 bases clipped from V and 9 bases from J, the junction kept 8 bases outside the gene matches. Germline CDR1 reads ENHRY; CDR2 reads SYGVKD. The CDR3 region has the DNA TGTGCCATCAGTGAGGGAGCGGGGGGACTGGCTGAGCAGTTCTTC. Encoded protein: CAISEGAGGLAEQFF.

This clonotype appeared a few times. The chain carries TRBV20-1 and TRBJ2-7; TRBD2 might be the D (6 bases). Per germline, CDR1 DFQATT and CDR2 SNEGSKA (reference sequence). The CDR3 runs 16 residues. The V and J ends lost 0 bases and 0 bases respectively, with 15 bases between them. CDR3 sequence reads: CSARDRGGGVSYEQYF. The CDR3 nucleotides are TGCAGTGCTAGAGATCGCGGTGGCGGGGTCTCCTACGAGCAGTACTTC.

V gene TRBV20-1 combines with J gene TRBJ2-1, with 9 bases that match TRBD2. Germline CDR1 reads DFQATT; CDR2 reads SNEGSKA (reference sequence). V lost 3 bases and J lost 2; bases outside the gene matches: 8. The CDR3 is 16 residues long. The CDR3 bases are TGCAGTGCTAGGGAGGCTGGACTAGCGCCCTACAATGAGCAGTTCTTC. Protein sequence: CSAREAGLAPYNEQFF.

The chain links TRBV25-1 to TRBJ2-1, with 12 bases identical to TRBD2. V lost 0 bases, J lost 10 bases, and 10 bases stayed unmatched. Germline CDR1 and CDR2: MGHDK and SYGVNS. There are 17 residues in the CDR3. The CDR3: CASSEYGASGRATEQFF. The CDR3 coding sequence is TGTGCCAGCAGTGAATATGGGGCTAGCGGGAGGGCCACGGAGCAGTTCTTC.

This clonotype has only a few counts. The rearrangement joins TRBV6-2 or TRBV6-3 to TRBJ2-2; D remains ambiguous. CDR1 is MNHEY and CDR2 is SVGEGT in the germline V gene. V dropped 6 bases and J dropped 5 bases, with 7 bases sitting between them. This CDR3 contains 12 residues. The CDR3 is CASRAVTGELFF. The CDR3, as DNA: TGTGCCAGCAGAGCTGTGACCGGGGAGCTGTTTTTT.

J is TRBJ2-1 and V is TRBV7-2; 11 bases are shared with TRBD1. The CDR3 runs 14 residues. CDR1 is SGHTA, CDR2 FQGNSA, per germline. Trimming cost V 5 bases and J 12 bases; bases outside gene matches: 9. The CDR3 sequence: CASSPGQGGIGQFF. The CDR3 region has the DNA TGTGCCAGCAGCCCGGGACAGGGGGGCATCGGGCAGTTCTTC.

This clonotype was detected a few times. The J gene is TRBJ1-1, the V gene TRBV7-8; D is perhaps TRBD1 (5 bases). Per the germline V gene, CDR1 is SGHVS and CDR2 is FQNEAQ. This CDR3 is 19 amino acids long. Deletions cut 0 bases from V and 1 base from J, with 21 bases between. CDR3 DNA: TGTGCCAGCAGCTTAGCGTTTCGCACGGGACGGAACCGGAACACTGAAGCTTTCTTT. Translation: CASSLAFRTGRNRNTEAFF.

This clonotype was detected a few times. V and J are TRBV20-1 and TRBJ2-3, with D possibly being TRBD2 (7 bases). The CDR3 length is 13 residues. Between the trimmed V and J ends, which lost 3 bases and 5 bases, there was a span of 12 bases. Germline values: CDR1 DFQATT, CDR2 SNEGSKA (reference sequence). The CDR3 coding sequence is TGCAGTGCTAGTCGAGGGGGGGGAGATACGCAGTATTTT. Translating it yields CSASRGGGDTQYF.

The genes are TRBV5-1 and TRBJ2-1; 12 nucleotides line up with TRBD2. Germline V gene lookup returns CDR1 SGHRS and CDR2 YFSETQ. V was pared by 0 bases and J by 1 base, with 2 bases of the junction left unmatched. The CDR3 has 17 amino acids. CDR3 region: CASSLAGLAGSYNEQFF. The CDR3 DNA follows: TGCGCCAGCAGCTTGGCCGGACTAGCGGGATCCTACAATGAGCAGTTCTTC.

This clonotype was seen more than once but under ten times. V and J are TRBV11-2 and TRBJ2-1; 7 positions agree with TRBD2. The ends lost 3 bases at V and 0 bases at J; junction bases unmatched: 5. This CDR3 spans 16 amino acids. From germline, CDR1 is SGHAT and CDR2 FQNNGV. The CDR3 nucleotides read TGTGCCAGCAGCTTCCTAGCGGTTATCTCCTACAATGAGCAGTTCTTC. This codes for CASSFLAVISYNEQFF.

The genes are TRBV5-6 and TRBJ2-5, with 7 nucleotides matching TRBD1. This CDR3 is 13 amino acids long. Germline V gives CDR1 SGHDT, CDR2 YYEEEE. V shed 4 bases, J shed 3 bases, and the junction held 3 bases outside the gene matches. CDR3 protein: CASSDGTEETQYF. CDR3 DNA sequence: TGTGCCAGCAGCGATGGGACAGAAGAGACCCAGTACTTC.

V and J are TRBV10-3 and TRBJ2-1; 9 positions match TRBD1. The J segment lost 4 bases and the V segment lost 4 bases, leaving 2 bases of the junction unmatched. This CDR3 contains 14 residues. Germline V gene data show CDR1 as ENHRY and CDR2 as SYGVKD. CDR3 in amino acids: CAISGDREYNEQFF. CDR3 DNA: TGTGCCATCAGTGGGGACAGGGAGTACAATGAGCAGTTCTTC.

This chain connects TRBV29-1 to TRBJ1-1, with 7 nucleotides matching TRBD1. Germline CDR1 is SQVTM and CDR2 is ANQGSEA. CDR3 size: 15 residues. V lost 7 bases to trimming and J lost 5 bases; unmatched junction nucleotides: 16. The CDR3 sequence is CSASRRQGRETEAFF. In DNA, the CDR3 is TGCAGCGCGTCTCGCCGACAGGGTCGGGAGACTGAAGCTTTCTTT.

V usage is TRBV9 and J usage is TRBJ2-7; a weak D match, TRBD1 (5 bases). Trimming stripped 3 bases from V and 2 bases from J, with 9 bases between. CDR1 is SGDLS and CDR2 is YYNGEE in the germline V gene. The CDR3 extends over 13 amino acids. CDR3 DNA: TGTGCCAGCAGCGCAGGGATTACCTACGAGCAGTACTTC. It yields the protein CASSAGITYEQYF.

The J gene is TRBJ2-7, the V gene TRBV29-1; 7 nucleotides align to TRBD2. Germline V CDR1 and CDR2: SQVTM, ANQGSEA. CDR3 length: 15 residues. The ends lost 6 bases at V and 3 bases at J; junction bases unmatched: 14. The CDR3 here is CSVGSGGSGYYEQYF. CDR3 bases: TGCAGCGTGGGGTCCGGCGGGAGCGGTTACTACGAGCAGTACTTC.